Included here is one TCR beta chain sequence, with context. What antigen it recognizes has not been identified. No base-level quality is on record; no much larger clone is a single base apart. These data originate in a study of blood T cell repertoires in COVID-19 (TCRdb year 2020). About the full investigation: Samples from collaborators originated in the United States, Italy and Spain and spanned both the acute and convalescent phases of COVID-19. Subjects who had been exposed to COVID-19, were actively infected with it, or had recovered from it provided the deeply sampled blood TCRbeta repertoires that made up the dataset. HLA class I and class II types, where available, came from metadata supplied by the sample provider rather than from assay-based typing. The prospective study material was composed of cDNA or gDNA derived from T cells, B-cell-depleted T cells, or PBMCs. Nearly every sample came with metadata listing a de-identified subject ID, COVID-19 status, age in years and sex. The samples were drawn from the first 160 participants of the ongoing ImmuneRACE study and from more than 1,000 subjects provided by 6 global collaborators. A freely available public database, intended as a resource for researchers studying the immune response to SARS-CoV-2, is where the repertoires were released.

TCRbeta CDR3 regions were amplified from genomic DNA using the immunoSEQ Assay, a bias-controlled multiplex PCR. In the source study's methods: Within the assay, amplification of reference gene primers was used to estimate how many nucleated cells each sample contained. To quantify the absolute abundance of each unique TCRbeta CDR3 rearrangement, sequence reads were collapsed and filtered. For each sample, productive Simpson clonality was calculated by taking the square root of Simpson's diversity index across productive rearrangements. The table was pulled from immuneACCESS by TCRdb, which kept in-frame rearrangements only. Such tables lose some clones; where checked, under half of the loss comes from unresolved V genes, and the rest has no known cause. The V and J calls and the clone size are those of that table, but D and trimming were determined from the DNA. This sample gives around 260,000 clones in total; 90% to 95% of them show up just once. The leading ten clones occupy about 2.2% of the sample.

Findings and caveats that apply to the study as a whole: The amount of clinical and demographic metadata varied by source and participant and was provided uncurated.

Sequences SGHRS (CDR1) and YFSETQ (CDR2) are obtained from the germline V gene. At the junction V is shortened by 2 bases and J by 0 bases, with 15 bases in between. The CDR3 starts with the cysteine, ends with the phenylalanine, and has 17 residues. CDR3 DNA is the only sequence kept; it has 51 bases, read in frame from the first base. One collaborating source in Seattle enrolled patients while the patients were actively infected and followed the patients over time throughout the course of disease. Collaborating institutions collected whole blood in K2EDTA tubes following their own protocols. For TCRbeta analysis, collaborator samples were shipped as frozen whole blood, as isolated PBMCs, or as DNA extracted from either sample type.

This receptor was identified in a woman younger than 45 with COVID-19, enrolled during active disease. Sequenced input: peripheral blood. The rearranged segments are TRBV5-1 and TRBJ2-1; a weak D assignment points to TRBD2 (5 bases agree). The nucleotide sequence is TGCGCCAGCAGCTTAACGACTTTCGGGATCTCCTACAATGAGCAGTTCTTC. Its product reads: CASSLTTFGISYNEQFF.